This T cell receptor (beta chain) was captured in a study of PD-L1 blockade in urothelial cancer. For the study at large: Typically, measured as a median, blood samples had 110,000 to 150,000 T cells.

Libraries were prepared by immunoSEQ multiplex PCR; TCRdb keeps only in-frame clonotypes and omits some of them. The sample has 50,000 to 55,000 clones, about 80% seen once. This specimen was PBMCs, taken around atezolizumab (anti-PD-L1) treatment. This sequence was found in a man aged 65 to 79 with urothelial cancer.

The CDR3 is CASSQGPGTSGRRGYNEQFF. The CDR3 coding sequence is TGTGCCAGCAGCCAAGGTCCTGGGACTAGCGGGAGGAGGGGCTACAATGAGCAGTTCTTC. J is TRBJ2-1 and V is TRBV4-2; TRBD2 matches 15 bases. This CDR3 spans 20 amino acids. CDR1 is LGHNA, CDR2 YNFKEQ, per germline. Trimming removed 1 base from V and 3 bases from J; junction bases left unmatched: 10.